The subject of this entry is one TCR beta chain. No antigen is known for it. There are no base qualities to consult, and no much larger clone falls within one base. The collaborating institutions used their own protocols to collect whole blood in K2EDTA tubes. For TCRbeta analysis, collaborators shipped samples as frozen whole blood, isolated PBMCs, or DNA extracted from either of those sample types. This sample was included in a study of blood T cell repertoires in COVID-19 (dated by TCRdb to 2018 to 2020). About the full investigation: Samples covering the acute and convalescent phases of COVID-19 were provided by collaborators in the United States, Italy and Spain. A freely available public database, intended as a resource for researchers studying the immune response to SARS-CoV-2, is where the repertoires were released. HLA class I and class II types, where available, came from metadata supplied by the sample provider rather than from assay-based typing. Nearly every sample came with metadata listing a de-identified subject ID, COVID-19 status, age in years and sex. Samples came from the ongoing ImmuneRACE study (first 160 participants) plus 1,254 subjects from 6 global collaborators. Subjects who had been exposed to COVID-19, were actively infected with it, or had recovered from it provided the deeply sampled blood TCRbeta repertoires that made up the dataset. The prospective study material was composed of cDNA or gDNA derived from T cells, B-cell-depleted T cells, or PBMCs.

TCRbeta CDR3 regions were amplified from genomic DNA by means of the immunoSEQ Assay, a bias-controlled multiplex PCR. The source study handled its data this way. Within the assay, amplification of reference gene primers was used to estimate how many nucleated cells each sample contained. To quantify the absolute abundance of each unique TCRbeta CDR3 rearrangement, sequence reads were collapsed and filtered. Productive Simpson clonality was computed per sample as the square root of Simpson's diversity index over productive rearrangements. TCRdb re-hosts the immuneACCESS table, in-frame sequences only. Its copies lack some clones; in the studies checked, an unresolved V gene accounts for under half of them, and the cause for the rest is not known. The V and J calls and clone size are taken from that table; D and trimming were inferred from the DNA. For this sample there are 100,000 or so clones; over 80% appear just once. Jointly, the top ten make up roughly 17% of the sample.

Study-wide findings and limitations: How much clinical and demographic metadata was included differed by source and by participant, and the metadata was provided uncurated.

From the germline V gene, CDR1 is SGHAT and CDR2 is FQNNGV. V is cut back by 1 base and J by 2 bases, with 9 bases in the junction unmatched. The CDR3 spans 18 residues, from the cysteine through the phenylalanine. Only the CDR3 DNA is retained, 54 bases long and in frame from the first base. This receptor chain uses TRBV11-2 and TRBJ2-2, with 8 middle bases fitting TRBD2. The material sequenced was peripheral blood. The TCR originated in a man aged 50 to 60 with acute or convalescent COVID-19. The base sequence is TGTGCCAGCAGCTTAGTTGGGACTAGTTCAATCAACACCGGGGAGCTGTTTTTT. This sequence encodes CASSLVGTSSINTGELFF.